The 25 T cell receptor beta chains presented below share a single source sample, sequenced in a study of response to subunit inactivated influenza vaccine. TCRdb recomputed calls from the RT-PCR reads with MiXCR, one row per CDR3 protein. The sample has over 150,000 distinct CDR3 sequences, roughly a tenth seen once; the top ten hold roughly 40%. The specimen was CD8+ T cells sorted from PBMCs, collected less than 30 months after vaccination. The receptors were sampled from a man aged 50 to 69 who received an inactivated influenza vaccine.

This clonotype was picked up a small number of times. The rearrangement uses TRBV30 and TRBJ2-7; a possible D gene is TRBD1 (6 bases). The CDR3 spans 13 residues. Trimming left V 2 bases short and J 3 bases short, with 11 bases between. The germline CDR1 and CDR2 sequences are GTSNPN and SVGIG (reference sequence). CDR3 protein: CAWSSQGLYEQYF. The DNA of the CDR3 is TGTGCCTGGAGTTCTCAGGGGCTCTACGAGCAGTACTTC.

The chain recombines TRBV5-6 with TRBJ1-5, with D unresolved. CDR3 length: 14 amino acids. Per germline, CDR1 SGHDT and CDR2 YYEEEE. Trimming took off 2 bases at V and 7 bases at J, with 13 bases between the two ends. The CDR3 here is CASSFRGLKQPQHF. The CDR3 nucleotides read TGTGCCAGCAGCTTTCGCGGGCTGAAGCAGCCCCAGCATTTT.

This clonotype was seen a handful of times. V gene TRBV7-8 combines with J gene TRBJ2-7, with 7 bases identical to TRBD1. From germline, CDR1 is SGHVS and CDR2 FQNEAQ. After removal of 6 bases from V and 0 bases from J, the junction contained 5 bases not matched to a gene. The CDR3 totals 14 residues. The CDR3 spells CASSTGTDSYEQYF. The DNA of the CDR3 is TGTGCCAGCAGTACCGGGACAGACTCCTACGAGCAGTACTTC.

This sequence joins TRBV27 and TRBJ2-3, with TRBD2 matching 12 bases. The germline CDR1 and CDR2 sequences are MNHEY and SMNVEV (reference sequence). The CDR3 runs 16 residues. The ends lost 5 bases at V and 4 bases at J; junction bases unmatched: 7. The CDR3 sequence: CASSLLAGGPPDTQYF. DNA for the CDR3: TGTGCCAGCAGTCTCCTAGCGGGGGGGCCGCCAGATACGCAGTATTTT.

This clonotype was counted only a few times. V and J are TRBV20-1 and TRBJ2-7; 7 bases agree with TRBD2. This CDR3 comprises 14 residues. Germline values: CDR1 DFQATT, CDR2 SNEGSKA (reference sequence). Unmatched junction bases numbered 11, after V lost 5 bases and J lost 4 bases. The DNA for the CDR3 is TGCAGTGCTTGGAGACTAGCAACGAGGTACGAGCAGTACTTC. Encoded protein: CSAWRLATRYEQYF.

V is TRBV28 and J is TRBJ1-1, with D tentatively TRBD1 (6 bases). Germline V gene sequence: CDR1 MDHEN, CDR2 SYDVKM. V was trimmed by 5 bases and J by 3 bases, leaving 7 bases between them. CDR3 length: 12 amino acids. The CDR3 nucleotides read TGTGCCAGCAGTCCAGGGGACACTGAAGCTTTCTTT. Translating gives CASSPGDTEAFF.

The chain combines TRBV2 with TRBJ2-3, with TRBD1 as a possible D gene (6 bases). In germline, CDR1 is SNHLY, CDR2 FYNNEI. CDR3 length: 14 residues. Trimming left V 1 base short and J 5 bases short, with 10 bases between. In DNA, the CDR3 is TGTGCCAGCAGTGAAGGGCGCAGGGGAGATACGCAGTATTTT. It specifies CASSEGRRGDTQYF.

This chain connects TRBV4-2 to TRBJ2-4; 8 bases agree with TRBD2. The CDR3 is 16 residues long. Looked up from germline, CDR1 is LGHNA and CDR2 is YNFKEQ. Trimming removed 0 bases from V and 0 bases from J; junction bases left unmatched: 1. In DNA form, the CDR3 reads TGTGCCAGCAGCCAAGATACTAGCGGAGCCAAAAACATTCAGTACTTC. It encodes CASSQDTSGAKNIQYF.

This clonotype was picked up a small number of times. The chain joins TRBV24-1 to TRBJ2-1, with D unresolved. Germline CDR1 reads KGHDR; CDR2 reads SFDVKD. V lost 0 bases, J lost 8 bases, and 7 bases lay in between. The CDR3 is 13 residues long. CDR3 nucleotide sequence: TGTGCCACCAGTGATTTGCTTGGTTATGAGCAGTTCTTC. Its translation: CATSDLLGYEQFF.

Here the CDR3 reads CSVPSQGADTQYF. CDR3 bases: TGCAGCGTACCTTCCCAGGGAGCAGATACGCAGTATTTT. V usage is TRBV29-1 and J usage is TRBJ2-3; tentatively, D is TRBD1 or TRBD2 (5 bases each). Trimming left V 6 bases short and J 4 bases short, with 14 bases between. The germline gives CDR1 SQVTM, CDR2 ANQGSEA. This CDR3 is 13 amino acids long.

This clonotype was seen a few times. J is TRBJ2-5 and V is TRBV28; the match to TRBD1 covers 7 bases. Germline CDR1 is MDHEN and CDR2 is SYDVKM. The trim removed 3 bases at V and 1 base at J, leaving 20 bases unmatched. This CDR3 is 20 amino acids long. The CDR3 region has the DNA TGTGCCAGCAGTTTCTCTCGCCGGAAAATGATGGGACAGCCCCAAGAGACCCAGTACTTC. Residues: CASSFSRRKMMGQPQETQYF.

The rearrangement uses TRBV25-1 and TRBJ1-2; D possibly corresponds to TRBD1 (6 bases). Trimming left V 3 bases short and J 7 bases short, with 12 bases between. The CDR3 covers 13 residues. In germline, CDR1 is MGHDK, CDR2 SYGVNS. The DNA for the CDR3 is TGTGCCAGCAGTGATGGGGGGGCCGGTGGCTACACCTTC. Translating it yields CASSDGGAGGYTF.

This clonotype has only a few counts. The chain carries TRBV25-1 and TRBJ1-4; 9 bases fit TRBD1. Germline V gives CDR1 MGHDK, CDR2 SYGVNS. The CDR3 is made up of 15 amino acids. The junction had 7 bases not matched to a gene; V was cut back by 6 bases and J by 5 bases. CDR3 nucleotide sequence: TGTGCCAGCAGAGACCGACAGGGGGGAAATGAAAAACTGTTTTTT. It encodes CASRDRQGGNEKLFF. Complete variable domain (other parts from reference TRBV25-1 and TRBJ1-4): EADIYQTPRYLVIGTGKKITLECSQTMGHDKMYWYQQDPGMELHLIHYSYGVNSTEKGDLSSESTVSRIRTEHFPLTLESARPSHTSQYLCASRDRQGGNEKLFFGSGTQLSVL.

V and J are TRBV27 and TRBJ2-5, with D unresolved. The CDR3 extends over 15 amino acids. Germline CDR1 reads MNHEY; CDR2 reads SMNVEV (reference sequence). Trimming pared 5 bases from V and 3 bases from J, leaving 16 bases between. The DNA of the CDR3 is TGTGCCAGCAGTCGTCGGTTTAACCTAAAAGAGACCCAGTACTTC. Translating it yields CASSRRFNLKETQYF.

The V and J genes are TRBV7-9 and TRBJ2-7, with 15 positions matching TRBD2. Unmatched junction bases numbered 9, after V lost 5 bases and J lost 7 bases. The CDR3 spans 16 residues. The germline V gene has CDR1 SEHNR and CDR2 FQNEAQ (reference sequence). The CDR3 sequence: CASSQPGLAGGSEQYF. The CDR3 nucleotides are TGTGCCAGCAGCCAGCCGGGACTAGCGGGGGGTTCGGAGCAGTACTTC. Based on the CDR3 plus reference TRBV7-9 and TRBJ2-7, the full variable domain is DTGVSQNPRHKITKRGQNVTFRCDPISEHNRLYWYRQTLGQGPEFLTYFQNEAQLEKSRLLSDRFSAERPKGSFSTLEIQRTEQGDSAMYLCASSQPGLAGGSEQYFGPGTRLTVT.

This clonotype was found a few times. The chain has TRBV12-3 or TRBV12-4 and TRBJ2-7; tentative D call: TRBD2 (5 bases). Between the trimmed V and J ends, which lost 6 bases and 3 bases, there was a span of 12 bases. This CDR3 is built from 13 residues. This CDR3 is CASSGVGYYEQYF. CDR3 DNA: TGTGCCAGCAGCGGGGTGGGCTACTACGAGCAGTACTTC.

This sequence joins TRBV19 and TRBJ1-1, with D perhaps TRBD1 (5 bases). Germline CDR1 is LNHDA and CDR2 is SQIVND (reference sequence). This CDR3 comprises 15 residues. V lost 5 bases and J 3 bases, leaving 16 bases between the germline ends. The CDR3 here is CASSGDDLWDTEAFF. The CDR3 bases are TGTGCCAGTAGTGGGGACGACCTATGGGACACTGAAGCTTTCTTT.

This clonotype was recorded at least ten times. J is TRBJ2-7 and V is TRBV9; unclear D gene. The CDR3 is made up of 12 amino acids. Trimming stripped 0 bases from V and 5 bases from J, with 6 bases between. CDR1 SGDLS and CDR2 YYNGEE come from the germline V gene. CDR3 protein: CASSVGGNEQYF. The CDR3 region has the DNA TGTGCCAGCAGCGTAGGAGGCAACGAGCAGTACTTC.

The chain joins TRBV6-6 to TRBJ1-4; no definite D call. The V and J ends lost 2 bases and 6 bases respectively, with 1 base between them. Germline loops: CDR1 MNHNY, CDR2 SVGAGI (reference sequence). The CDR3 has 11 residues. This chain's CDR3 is CASSYDEKLFF. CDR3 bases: TGTGCCAGCAGTTACGATGAAAAACTGTTTTTT.

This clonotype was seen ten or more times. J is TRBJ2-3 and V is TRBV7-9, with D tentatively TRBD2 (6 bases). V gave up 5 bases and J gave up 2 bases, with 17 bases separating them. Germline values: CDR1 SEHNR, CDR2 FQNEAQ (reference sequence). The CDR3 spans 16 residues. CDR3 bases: TGTGCCAGCAGCCGCGAGTATAGCGGACTCACAGATACGCAGTATTTT. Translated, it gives CASSREYSGLTDTQYF. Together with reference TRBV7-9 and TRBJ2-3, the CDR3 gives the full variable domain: DTGVSQNPRHKITKRGQNVTFRCDPISEHNRLYWYRQTLGQGPEFLTYFQNEAQLEKSRLLSDRFSAERPKGSFSTLEIQRTEQGDSAMYLCASSREYSGLTDTQYFGPGTRLTVL.

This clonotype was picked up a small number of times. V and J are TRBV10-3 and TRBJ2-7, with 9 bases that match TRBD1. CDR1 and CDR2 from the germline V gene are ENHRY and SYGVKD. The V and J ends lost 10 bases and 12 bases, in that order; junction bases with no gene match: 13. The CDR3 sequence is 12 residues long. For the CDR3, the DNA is TGTGCCACCGAGGGACAGGGACCCGGGCGGTACTTC. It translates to CATEGQGPGRYF.

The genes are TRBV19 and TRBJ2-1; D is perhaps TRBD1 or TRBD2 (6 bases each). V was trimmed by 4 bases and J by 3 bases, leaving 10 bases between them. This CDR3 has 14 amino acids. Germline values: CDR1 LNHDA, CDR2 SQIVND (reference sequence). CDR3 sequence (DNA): TGTGCCAGTAGTAGTCGGGGGCTCTACAATGAGCAGTTCTTC. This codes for CASSSRGLYNEQFF.

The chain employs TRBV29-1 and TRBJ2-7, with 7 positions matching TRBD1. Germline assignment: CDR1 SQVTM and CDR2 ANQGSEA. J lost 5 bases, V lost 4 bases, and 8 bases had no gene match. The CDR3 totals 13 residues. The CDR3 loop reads CSVGEQGIHEQYF. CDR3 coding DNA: TGCAGCGTTGGGGAACAGGGGATCCACGAGCAGTACTTC.

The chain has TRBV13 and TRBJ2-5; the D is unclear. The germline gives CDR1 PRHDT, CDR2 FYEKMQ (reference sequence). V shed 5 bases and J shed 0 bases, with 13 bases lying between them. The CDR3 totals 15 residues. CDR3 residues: CASSPARADQETQYF. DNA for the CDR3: TGTGCCAGCAGCCCAGCTAGGGCCGACCAAGAGACCCAGTACTTC.

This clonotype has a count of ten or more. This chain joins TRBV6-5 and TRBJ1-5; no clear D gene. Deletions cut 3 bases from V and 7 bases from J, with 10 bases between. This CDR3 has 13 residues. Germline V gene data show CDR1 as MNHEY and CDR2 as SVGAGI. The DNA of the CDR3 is TGTGCCAGCAGTTATTATACCGGGCAGCCCCAGCATTTT. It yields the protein CASSYYTGQPQHF.